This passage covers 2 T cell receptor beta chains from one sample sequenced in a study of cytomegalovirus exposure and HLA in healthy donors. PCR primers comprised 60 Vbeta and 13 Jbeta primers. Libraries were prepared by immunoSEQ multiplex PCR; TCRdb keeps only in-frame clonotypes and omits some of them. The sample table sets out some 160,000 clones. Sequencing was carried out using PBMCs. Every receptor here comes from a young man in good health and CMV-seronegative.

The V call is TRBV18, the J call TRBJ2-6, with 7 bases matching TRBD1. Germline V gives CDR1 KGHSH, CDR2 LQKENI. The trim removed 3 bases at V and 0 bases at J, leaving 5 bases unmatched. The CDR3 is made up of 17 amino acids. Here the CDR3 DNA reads TGTGCCAGCTCACCTAATTGGGACAGCTCTGGGGCCAACGTCCTGACTTTC. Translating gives CASSPNWDSSGANVLTF.

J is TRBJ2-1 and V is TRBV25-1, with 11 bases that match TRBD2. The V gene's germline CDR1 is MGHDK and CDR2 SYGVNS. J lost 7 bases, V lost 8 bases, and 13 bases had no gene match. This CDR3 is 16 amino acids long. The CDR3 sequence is CASDSSGTSGGNEQFF. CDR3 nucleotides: TGTGCCAGCGATAGCTCCGGGACTAGCGGCGGGAATGAGCAGTTCTTC.